These 14 T cell receptor beta chains were sequenced from one sample in a study of CD8+CD57+ T cells in acquired aplastic anemia. Profiles of TCR beta VDJ and CDR3 were generated from a genomic DNA template. Via MiXCR, TCRdb re-called the reads, giving one row per CDR3 protein. This sample has roughly 160,000 distinct CDR3 sequences, with around 75% found just once. The sequenced patients had an expansion of CD8+CD57+ cells seen by flow cytometry. Sequencing was performed on sorted CD4+, CD8+, or CD8+CD57+ T cells (not recorded which) from PBMCs. The source of these receptors is a human donor with aplastic anemia.

This sequence joins TRBV29-1 and TRBJ2-1, with a tentative D call TRBD2 (6 bases). The CDR3 totals 14 residues. The V end was cut by 7 bases, the J end by 7 bases, with 20 bases between. Germline V gene data show CDR1 as SQVTM and CDR2 as ANQGSEA. The CDR3 reads CSGSGSAERNEQFF. The CDR3 DNA follows: TGCAGCGGCTCCGGGAGTGCAGAGCGGAATGAGCAGTTCTTC.

The chain recombines TRBV14 with TRBJ1-2; 7 positions agree with TRBD1. Per germline, CDR1 SGHDN and CDR2 FVKESK. The CDR3 totals 15 residues. Losses at the gene ends were 2 bases for V and 3 bases for J; bases not matched to a gene: 6. Written as DNA, the CDR3 is TGTGCCAGCAGCCAATTTCGAACAGGGGACTATGGCTACACCTTC. Translated: CASSQFRTGDYGYTF. Drawing the rest from reference TRBV14 and TRBJ1-2, the complete variable domain is EAGVTQFPSHSVIEKGQTVTLRCDPISGHDNLYWYRRVMGKEIKFLLHFVKESKQDESGMPNNRFLAERTGGTYSTLKVQPAELEDSGVYFCASSQFRTGDYGYTFGSGTRLTVV.

The CDR3 bases are TGTGCCAGCAGTCAGCTGGTAGTACGGGAGCTGTTTTTT. Translated, it gives CASSQLVVRELFF. The chain is built from TRBV5-6 and TRBJ2-2; D not certain. The V gene's germline CDR1 is SGHDT and CDR2 YYEEEE. V lost 5 bases and J lost 9, with 14 bases in between. The CDR3 extends over 13 amino acids. Variable domain in full (rest from reference TRBV5-6 and TRBJ2-2): DAGVTQSPTHLIKTRGQQVTLRCSPKSGHDTVSWYQQALGQGPQFIFQYYEEEERQRGNFPDRFSGHQFPNYSSELNVNALLLGDSALYLCASSQLVVRELFFGEGSRLTVL.

V is TRBV5-1 and J is TRBJ2-5, with 11 bases matching TRBD2. The V gene end was trimmed by 4 bases and the J gene end by 2 bases; junction bases not matched to a gene: 4. Looked up from germline, CDR1 is SGHRS and CDR2 is YFSETQ. The CDR3 is 15 amino acids. CDR3 nucleotides: TGCGCCAGCAGCCCACGACTAGCGGGGCAAGAGACCCAGTACTTC. It yields the protein CASSPRLAGQETQYF.

This chain joins TRBV7-9 and TRBJ2-2; 9 nucleotides match TRBD1. The V gene end was trimmed by 5 bases and the J gene end by 5 bases; junction bases not matched to a gene: 9. The CDR3 loop spans 16 amino acids. The V gene's germline CDR1 is SEHNR and CDR2 FQNEAQ (reference sequence). The CDR3 is CASSQPVTGGTGELFF. CDR3 coding DNA: TGTGCCAGCAGCCAACCTGTGACAGGGGGGACCGGGGAGCTGTTTTTT.

The chain carries TRBV7-2 and TRBJ2-6, with TRBD2 as a possible D gene (7 bases). The CDR3 extends over 17 amino acids. Trimming removed 5 bases from V and 3 bases from J, with 17 bases in between. The germline CDR1 and CDR2 sequences are SGHTA and FQGNSA. CDR3 nucleotides: TGTGCCAGCAGCATAGTGGGGGGGGCAAGTGGGGCCAACGTCCTGACTTTC. Translation gives CASSIVGGASGANVLTF.

The rearrangement joins TRBV29-1 to TRBJ1-2, with TRBD1 matching 9 bases. Germline V gene sequence: CDR1 SQVTM, CDR2 ANQGSEA. The junction had 6 bases not matched to a gene; V was cut back by 7 bases and J by 3 bases. The CDR3 sequence is 13 residues long. The CDR3 DNA follows: TGCAGCGGGGGGGACAGGGATTACTATGGCTACACCTTC. It codes for CSGGDRDYYGYTF.

CDR3 bases: TGCAGTGCTAGAGATCAGTTCCTTAGGGTGACGGGTAATTCACCCCTCCACTTT. Its translation is CSARDQFLRVTGNSPLHF. This chain links TRBV20-1 with TRBJ1-6; D is unclear. The CDR3 totals 18 residues. The germline V and J ends were trimmed by 0 bases and 6 bases, with 21 bases remaining between them. Germline-derived CDR1 and CDR2 are DFQATT and SNEGSKA (reference sequence).

The rearrangement links TRBV20-1 to TRBJ1-1, with D possibly being TRBD1 (6 bases). The V end lost 6 bases, the J end lost 2 bases, and 16 bases lay between the germline ends. CDR1 is DFQATT and CDR2 is SNEGSKA in the germline V gene (reference sequence). There are 14 residues in the CDR3. The CDR3 region is CSAKLAGANTEAFF. CDR3 in DNA: TGCAGTGCCAAGCTGGCAGGGGCTAACACTGAAGCTTTCTTT.

The genes are TRBV29-1 and TRBJ1-1; D is possibly TRBD1 (5 bases). The germline gives CDR1 SQVTM, CDR2 ANQGSEA. Trimming shortened V by 6 bases and J by 4 bases, and 15 bases separated the two germline ends. The CDR3 contains 13 residues. CDR3 nucleotides: TGCAGCGTGAAGTGGGGGGGGAGCACTGAAGCTTTCTTT. Its protein product is CSVKWGGSTEAFF.

This clonotype was seen a handful of times. This chain links TRBV20-1 with TRBJ2-7; TRBD1 agrees at 8 bases. V shed 3 bases, J shed 6 bases, and the junction held 7 bases outside the gene matches. Germline values: CDR1 DFQATT, CDR2 SNEGSKA (reference sequence). This CDR3 region has 13 residues. CDR3 protein: CSARRGQAAEQYF. The CDR3 nucleotides read TGCAGTGCTAGGCGGGGACAGGCCGCCGAGCAGTACTTC.

This chain connects TRBV20-1 to TRBJ2-7; tentatively, D is TRBD2 (6 bases). This CDR3 is 13 amino acids long. In germline, CDR1 is DFQATT, CDR2 SNEGSKA (reference sequence). The germline V and J ends were trimmed by 4 bases and 2 bases, with 12 bases remaining between them. This chain's CDR3 is CSATPGTAYEQYF. As DNA, the CDR3 is TGCAGTGCTACTCCCGGGACTGCCTACGAGCAGTACTTC.

V is TRBV19 and J is TRBJ2-1; 12 bases are shared with TRBD2. Germline lookup yields CDR1 LNHDA and CDR2 SQIVND (reference sequence). The CDR3 totals 12 residues. The CDR3 region is CSSGGEVEEQFF. CDR3 coding DNA: TGTTCTAGCGGGGGGGAAGTAGAAGAGCAGTTCTTC.

The chain couples TRBV9 to TRBJ2-2; 7 positions match TRBD1. Per germline, CDR1 SGDLS and CDR2 YYNGEE. The trim removed 0 bases at V and 1 base at J, leaving 3 bases unmatched. The length of the CDR3 is 16 residues. CDR3 region: CASSVGRTGNTGELFF. CDR3 nucleotides: TGTGCCAGCAGCGTAGGTAGGACAGGGAACACCGGGGAGCTGTTTTTT. Together with reference TRBV9 and TRBJ2-2, the CDR3 gives the full variable domain: DSGVTQTPKHLITATGQRVTLRCSPRSGDLSVYWYQQSLDQGLQFLIQYYNGEERAKGNILERFSAQQFPDLHSELNLSSLELGDSALYFCASSVGRTGNTGELFFGEGSRLTVL.